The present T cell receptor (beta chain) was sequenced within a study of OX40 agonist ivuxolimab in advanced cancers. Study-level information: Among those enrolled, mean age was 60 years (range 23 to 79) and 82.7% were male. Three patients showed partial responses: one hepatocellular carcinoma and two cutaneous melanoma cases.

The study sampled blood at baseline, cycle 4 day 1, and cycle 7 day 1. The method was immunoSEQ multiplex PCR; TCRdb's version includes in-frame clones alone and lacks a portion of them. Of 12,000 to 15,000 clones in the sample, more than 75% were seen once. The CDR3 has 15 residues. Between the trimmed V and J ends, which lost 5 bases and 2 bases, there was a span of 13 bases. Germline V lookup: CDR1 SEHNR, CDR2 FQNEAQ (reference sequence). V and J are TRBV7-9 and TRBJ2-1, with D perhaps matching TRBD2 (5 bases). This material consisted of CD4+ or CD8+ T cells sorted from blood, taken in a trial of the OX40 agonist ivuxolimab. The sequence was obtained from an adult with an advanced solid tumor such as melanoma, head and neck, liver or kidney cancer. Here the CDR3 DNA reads TGTGCCAGCAGCCCCCCCCGGACTCCCTACAATGAGCAGTTCTTC. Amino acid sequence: CASSPPRTPYNEQFF. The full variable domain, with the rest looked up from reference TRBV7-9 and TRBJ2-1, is DTGVSQNPRHKITKRGQNVTFRCDPISEHNRLYWYRQTLGQGPEFLTYFQNEAQLEKSRLLSDRFSAERPKGSFSTLEIQRTEQGDSAMYLCASSPPRTPYNEQFFGPGTRLTVL.